The 24 T cell receptor beta chains below were found in one sample sequenced in a study of T cell changes during pregnancy in multiple sclerosis. The protocol was immunoSEQ multiplex PCR, while the TCRdb copy is restricted to in-frame clones and leaves out a portion. The repertoire holds some 99,000 clones, with around 93% as singletons. This specimen was peripheral blood, taken after pregnancy. Receptors were obtained from a female donor with multiple sclerosis, enrolled in a pregnancy study.

The chain carries TRBV28 and TRBJ1-5, with D possibly matching TRBD1 (5 bases). The germline V gene has CDR1 MDHEN and CDR2 SYDVKM. V lost 5 bases and J lost 4, with 18 bases in between. The length of the CDR3 is 16 residues. CDR3 sequence: CASSTHLGAGNQPQHF. CDR3 in DNA: TGTGCCAGCAGTACCCACCTAGGGGCGGGAAATCAGCCCCAGCATTTT.

V gene TRBV28 combines with J gene TRBJ2-2; tentative D call: TRBD2 (6 bases). Germline V CDR1 and CDR2: MDHEN, SYDVKM. CDR3 length: 13 amino acids. V lost 4 bases, J lost 6 bases, and 9 bases lay in between. The CDR3 reads CASSYREPGELFF. CDR3 coding DNA: TGTGCCAGCAGTTACCGGGAGCCCGGGGAGCTGTTTTTT.

This chain connects TRBV5-6 to TRBJ2-5, with 7 positions matching TRBD2. Germline V lookup: CDR1 SGHDT, CDR2 YYEEEE. The CDR3 is 15 amino acids. The V and J ends lost 4 bases and 2 bases, in that order; junction bases with no gene match: 8. This chain's CDR3 is CASSLAGVGQETQYF. CDR3 sequence (DNA): TGTGCCAGCAGCCTGGCGGGAGTGGGGCAAGAGACCCAGTACTTC. The full variable domain, with the rest looked up from reference TRBV5-6 and TRBJ2-5, is DAGVTQSPTHLIKTRGQQVTLRCSPKSGHDTVSWYQQALGQGPQFIFQYYEEEERQRGNFPDRFSGHQFPNYSSELNVNALLLGDSALYLCASSLAGVGQETQYFGPGTRLLVL.

The chain joins TRBV28 to TRBJ1-1; D gene uncertain. CDR1 and CDR2 (germline): MDHEN, SYDVKM. V shed 4 bases and J shed 4 bases, with 4 bases lying between them. The CDR3 length is 11 residues. The CDR3 spells CASSSFTEAFF. The CDR3 DNA follows: TGTGCCAGCAGTTCTTTCACTGAAGCTTTCTTT.

The CDR3 DNA reads TGTGCCAGCAGTCCAGGGGTAGACTATGGCTACACCTTC. Protein sequence: CASSPGVDYGYTF. This rearrangement joins TRBV27 to TRBJ1-2, with a possible D match to TRBD1 (6 bases). Germline V gene lookup returns CDR1 MNHEY and CDR2 SMNVEV (reference sequence). The CDR3 contains 13 residues. V was pared by 5 bases and J by 3 bases, with 10 bases between.

The chain employs TRBV5-6 and TRBJ2-3; a weak D match, TRBD2 (5 bases). Germline values: CDR1 SGHDT, CDR2 YYEEEE. Trimming took 2 bases from V and 1 from J, leaving 14 bases between them. The length of the CDR3 is 16 residues. CDR3 sequence reads: CASSFRGLTRTDTQYF. DNA for the CDR3: TGTGCCAGCAGCTTTAGAGGGCTTACGCGCACAGATACGCAGTATTTT.

This clone was detected a few times. J is TRBJ2-7 and V is TRBV19; TRBD2 aligns across 9 bases. The CDR3 is 15 residues long. The germline gives CDR1 LNHDA, CDR2 SQIVND (reference sequence). The V segment lost 5 bases and the J segment 7 bases; nucleotides outside the gene matches: 12. CDR3 region: CASSRSGRTFGEQYF. Written as DNA, the CDR3 is TGTGCCAGTAGTCGAAGCGGGAGGACGTTTGGGGAGCAGTACTTC.

The chain employs TRBV27 and TRBJ2-7; D ambiguous. CDR1 and CDR2 from the germline V gene are MNHEY and SMNVEV (reference sequence). The CDR3 has 15 residues. V lost 6 bases, J lost 3 bases, and 18 bases lay in between. CDR3 loop: CASRTGALTLYEQYF. In DNA form, the CDR3 reads TGTGCCAGCAGGACCGGAGCATTAACCCTCTACGAGCAGTACTTC.

The V gene is TRBV19, the J gene TRBJ1-5, with D uncertain. CDR1 and CDR2 from the germline V gene are LNHDA and SQIVND (reference sequence). The CDR3 contains 15 residues. V was cut by 3 bases and J by 4 bases, with 13 bases left in between. Written as DNA, the CDR3 is TGTGCCAGTAGTATGGACGATTCGGGAAATCAGCCCCAGCATTTT. Protein: CASSMDDSGNQPQHF.

The chain couples TRBV11-1 to TRBJ2-3, with 13 nucleotides matching TRBD2. The junction had 9 bases not matched to a gene; V was cut back by 2 bases and J by 4 bases. Germline assignment: CDR1 SGHAT and CDR2 FQDESV (reference sequence). This CDR3 region has 18 residues. The CDR3 region is CASSLLRTSGSFADTQYF. In DNA form, the CDR3 reads TGTGCCAGCAGCTTACTAAGGACTAGCGGGAGTTTCGCAGATACGCAGTATTTT.

This rearrangement joins TRBV5-1 to TRBJ2-3; D not certain. The germline CDR1 and CDR2 sequences are SGHRS and YFSETQ. The CDR3 length is 13 residues. The V end lost 1 base, the J end lost 10 bases, and 13 bases lay between the germline ends. The CDR3 loop reads CASSLKESPPQYF. Written as DNA, the CDR3 is TGCGCCAGCAGCTTGAAGGAGAGTCCCCCGCAGTATTTT. Full variable domain (rest looked up from reference TRBV5-1 and TRBJ2-3): KAGVTQTPRYLIKTRGQQVTLSCSPISGHRSVSWYQQTPGQGLQFLFEYFSETQRNKGNFPGRFSGRQFSNSRSEMNVSTLELGDSALYLCASSLKESPPQYFGPGTRLTVL.

This chain links TRBV7-9 with TRBJ1-2; the D is unclear. Trimming removed 5 bases from V and 6 bases from J, with 7 bases in between. CDR3 length: 11 residues. Germline lookup yields CDR1 SEHNR and CDR2 FQNEAQ (reference sequence). The CDR3 nucleotides are TGTGCCAGCAGCCAGTCCGATGGCTACACCTTC. Protein sequence: CASSQSDGYTF.

The chain uses TRBV5-6 and TRBJ2-7; TRBD1 is a possible D gene (6 bases). The CDR3 runs to 14 residues. Germline V CDR1 and CDR2: SGHDT, YYEEEE. The V and J ends lost 2 bases and 6 bases respectively, with 15 bases between them. CDR3: CASSFLQGAREQYF. DNA for the CDR3: TGTGCCAGCAGCTTTCTACAGGGAGCCCGCGAGCAGTACTTC.

The gene calls are TRBV7-2 and TRBJ1-4; 9 nucleotides align to TRBD1. This CDR3 spans 12 amino acids. The V segment lost 3 bases and the J segment 14 bases; nucleotides outside the gene matches: 4. Germline CDR1 and CDR2: SGHTA and FQGNSA. This chain's CDR3 is CASSLGQGNLFF. CDR3 nucleotide sequence: TGTGCCAGCAGCTTGGGACAGGGCAATCTGTTTTTT.

The CDR3 nucleotides read TGTGCCAGCAGTTTAGGGGGACTAGGGCCGGATACGCAGTATTTT. It specifies CASSLGGLGPDTQYF. The chain is built from TRBV28 and TRBJ2-3; 8 bases fit TRBD2. The CDR3 is 15 residues long. V lost 2 bases and J lost 6; bases outside the gene matches: 7. The V gene's germline CDR1 is MDHEN and CDR2 SYDVKM.

CDR3 coding DNA: TGTGCCAGCAGCCAAGATTTTACAGGGTCAGGGGCCAACGTCCTGACTTTC. It is translated as CASSQDFTGSGANVLTF. The J gene is TRBJ2-6, the V gene TRBV4-2, with D tentatively TRBD1 (6 bases). Germline V gene lookup returns CDR1 LGHNA and CDR2 YNFKEQ. Trimming removed 0 bases from V and 4 bases from J, with 13 bases in between. The CDR3 extends over 17 amino acids.

The chain combines TRBV19 with TRBJ2-7; a weak D match, TRBD1 (6 bases). V lost 5 bases and J lost 1, with 12 bases in between. The CDR3 covers 14 residues. Germline V gives CDR1 LNHDA, CDR2 SQIVND (reference sequence). The CDR3, as DNA: TGTGCCAGTAGTGAACAGGGAAGATCCTACGAGCAGTACTTC. Residues: CASSEQGRSYEQYF. The entire variable domain, with the rest obtained from reference TRBV19 and TRBJ2-7, is as follows: DGGITQSPKYLFRKEGQNVTLSCEQNLNHDAMYWYRQDPGQGLRLIYYSQIVNDFQKGDIAEGYSVSREKKESFPLTVTSAQKNPTAFYLCASSEQGRSYEQYFGPGTRLTVT.

This rearrangement joins TRBV7-9 to TRBJ1-5; D not resolved. V gave up 1 base and J gave up 0 bases, with 7 bases separating them. CDR1 is SEHNR and CDR2 is FQNEAQ in the germline V gene (reference sequence). CDR3 size: 15 residues. The CDR3 spells CASSLGQISNQPQHF. CDR3 DNA sequence: TGTGCCAGCAGCTTAGGGCAGATTAGCAATCAGCCCCAGCATTTT. The complete variable domain, with remaining parts taken from reference TRBV7-9 and TRBJ1-5, reads DTGVSQNPRHKITKRGQNVTFRCDPISEHNRLYWYRQTLGQGPEFLTYFQNEAQLEKSRLLSDRFSAERPKGSFSTLEIQRTEQGDSAMYLCASSLGQISNQPQHFGDGTRLSIL.

The chain uses TRBV9 and TRBJ2-7; 12 nucleotides agree with TRBD1. Germline CDR1 SGDLS, CDR2 YYNGEE. The CDR3 runs to 16 residues. V lost 0 bases, J lost 5 bases, and 6 bases stayed unmatched. The CDR3 DNA follows: TGTGCCAGCAGCGTAGACCCGGGACAGGGGGCCCACGAGCAGTACTTC. Amino acids: CASSVDPGQGAHEQYF.

The CDR3 DNA reads TGTGCCAGCAGGACAGGGGGGGTCGACACTGAAGCTTTCTTT. This codes for CASRTGGVDTEAFF. The chain joins TRBV7-2 to TRBJ1-1, with TRBD1 identical over 9 bases. The germline V gene has CDR1 SGHTA and CDR2 FQGNSA. J lost 3 bases, V lost 6 bases, and 5 bases had no gene match. This CDR3 has 14 amino acids.

CDR3 region: CASSLATASSNQPQHF. The CDR3 DNA follows: TGTGCCAGCAGTTTGGCTACAGCTTCTAGCAATCAGCCCCAGCATTTT. The chain recombines TRBV28 with TRBJ1-5; D is unresolved. The germline V gene encodes CDR1 MDHEN and CDR2 SYDVKM. CDR3 length: 16 residues. V shed 3 bases and J shed 0 bases, with 12 bases lying between them.

The rearrangement links TRBV7-9 to TRBJ1-2, with 8 bases fitting TRBD1. Germline V gives CDR1 SEHNR, CDR2 FQNEAQ (reference sequence). Trimming at V came to 1 base and at J to 5 bases, leaving 3 bases not matched to a gene. The CDR3 is 14 amino acids. Here the CDR3 DNA reads TGTGCCAGCAGCTTAGTGACAGGGGCGTATGGCTACACCTTC. As protein: CASSLVTGAYGYTF.

The genes are TRBV19 and TRBJ1-1; no clear D. V lost 9 bases and J 2 bases, leaving 13 bases between the germline ends. The CDR3 has 13 amino acids. Per the germline V gene, CDR1 is LNHDA and CDR2 is SQIVND (reference sequence). The CDR3 reads CASTPYSNTEAFF. CDR3 DNA sequence: TGTGCCAGCACCCCTTACTCCAACACTGAAGCTTTCTTT.

This chain joins TRBV2 and TRBJ1-5; 8 bases match TRBD1. The length of the CDR3 is 14 residues. V lost 6 bases to trimming and J lost 3 bases; unmatched junction nucleotides: 4. CDR1 and CDR2 from the germline V gene are SNHLY and FYNNEI. CDR3 nucleotide sequence: TGTGCCAGCAGCTTGACAGGGGCCAATCAGCCCCAGCATTTT. Protein: CASSLTGANQPQHF.